A selection of T cell receptor beta chains follows, all from one sample in a study of cytomegalovirus exposure and HLA in healthy donors. Method: immunoSEQ multiplex PCR; TCRdb's copy keeps in-frame clones and lacks some. Of 130,000 to 150,000 clones listed, 60% to 85% are singletons. Sequenced: PBMCs. Source of these receptors: a man aged 35 to 55 in good health and CMV-seropositive. Each CDR3 is given with its conserved first and last residue. The order of the fields is D gene, CDR3 length, V gene, J gene, clone size, CDR3 DNA, CDR3 protein. A D gene is named only where the DNA matches it firmly. Size is stated for part of the rows, as once, few or many counts, or as a class when the clone is expanded.

-	12	TRBV29-1	TRBJ2-1	-	TGCAGCGCCGGGGTGGAAGTGGGGATCGAGTTCTTC	CSAGVEVGIEFF
-	15	TRBV7-9	TRBJ2-1	-	TGTGCCAGCAGCCCGACGGGACTGGAGCTCAATGAGCAGTTCTTC	CASSPTGLELNEQFF
-	11	TRBV29-1	TRBJ2-7	-	TGCAGCGCTCAGACTTCCTACGAGCAGTACTTC	CSAQTSYEQYF
TRBD2	15	TRBV6-5	TRBJ2-3	once	TGTGCCAGCAGTTACTCCCGGGACTACACAGATACGCAGTATTTT	CASSYSRDYTDTQYF
TRBD2	15	TRBV18	TRBJ2-3	once	TGTGCCAGCTCACCTCTAGCGGGAGGGCCAGATACGCAGTATTTT	CASSPLAGGPDTQYF
-	16	TRBV4-1	TRBJ1-3	-	TGCGCCAGCAGCTCACAGACAGGAAACTCTGGAAACACCATATATTTT	CASSSQTGNSGNTIYF
TRBD1	15	TRBV28	TRBJ2-5	-	TGTGCCAGCAGTCCCGGGACAGGGTATTCAAAGACCCAGTACTTC	CASSPGTGYSKTQYF
TRBD1	16	TRBV6-6	TRBJ1-1	-	TGTGCCAGCAGCTTACAGGGGCCGGCCCAGAACACTGAAGCTTTCTTT	CASSLQGPAQNTEAFF
TRBD2	15	TRBV27	TRBJ2-3	-	TGTGCCAGCAGTTTCCAAGCGGGAGTCGCAGATACGCAGTATTTT	CASSFQAGVADTQYF
-	13	TRBV6-5	TRBJ2-7	-	TGTGCCAGCAGTGAATTAGGGGGTGGCGAGCAGTACTTC	CASSELGGGEQYF
TRBD2	17	TRBV4-1	TRBJ2-2	-	TGCGCCAGCAGCCAAGATCCGGCGGGAGCGAACACCGGGGAGCTGTTTTTT	CASSQDPAGANTGELFF
TRBD2	15	TRBV5-6	TRBJ2-1	-	TGTGCCAGCGGTAGAGGGAGGGAGTCCTACAATGAGCAGTTCTTC	CASGRGRESYNEQFF
-	12	TRBV9	TRBJ2-1	-	TGTGCCAGCAGCGTACTCCTCGGGGAGCAGTTCTTC	CASSVLLGEQFF
TRBD1	13	TRBV5-6	TRBJ2-1	-	TGTGCCAGCTTACGACAGGGTGATTACGAGCAGTTCTTC	CASLRQGDYEQFF
-	13	TRBV7-8	TRBJ1-5	once	TGTGCCAGCAGCTTAGGCAGGGATCAGCCCCAGCATTTT	CASSLGRDQPQHF
-	14	TRBV9	TRBJ2-2	-	TGTGCCAGCAGCGTAGTCGGGGGCACCGGGGAGCTGTTTTTT	CASSVVGGTGELFF
TRBD2	16	TRBV14	TRBJ2-7	-	TGTGCCAGCAGCCAAGTGAGACTAGCGGGAGGACACGAGCAGTACTTC	CASSQVRLAGGHEQYF
TRBD2	15	TRBV9	TRBJ2-1	-	TGTGCCAGCAGCGGCCTAGCGGGAGGACCGAATGAGCAGTTCTTC	CASSGLAGGPNEQFF
-	12	TRBV11-2	TRBJ2-3	-	TGTGCCAGCAGCCCTACCACAGATACGCAGTATTTT	CASSPTTDTQYF
TRBD2	16	TRBV18	TRBJ2-7	-	TGTGCCAGCTCACCACAAACTAGCGGGAGGTTCTACGAGCAGTACTTC	CASSPQTSGRFYEQYF
-	13	TRBV28	TRBJ1-2	-	TGTGCCAGCAGTTTAGGGGTAGGGGATGGCTACACCTTC	CASSLGVGDGYTF
TRBD1	16	TRBV4-1	TRBJ2-7	few	TGCGCCAGCAGCCGATCGGACAGGGCGAGCTCCTACGAGCAGTACTTC	CASSRSDRASSYEQYF
TRBD1	16	TRBV30	TRBJ1-6	-	TGTGCCTGGGCGGGACAGGGGGCAATCTTCGGTTCACCCCTCCACTTT	CAWAGQGAIFGSPLHF
-	16	TRBV7-2	TRBJ1-2	-	TGTGCCAGCAGCTTAGCGCTCCAGGGCCGCCTCTATGGCTACACCTTC	CASSLALQGRLYGYTF
-	19	TRBV11-2	TRBJ2-1	-	TGTGCCAGCAGCTTACAAAGTCGGGGCGGGGGCTGGTCCTACAATGAGCAGTTCTTC	CASSLQSRGGGWSYNEQFF
-	15	TRBV11-1	TRBJ2-7	-	TGTGCCAGCAGCTTAGAGGTGGGCGGCGGGAACGAGCAGTACTTC	CASSLEVGGGNEQYF
-	13	TRBV6-5	TRBJ2-3	-	TGTGCCAGCAGTTACTTCCGGAGTGATACGCAGTATTTT	CASSYFRSDTQYF